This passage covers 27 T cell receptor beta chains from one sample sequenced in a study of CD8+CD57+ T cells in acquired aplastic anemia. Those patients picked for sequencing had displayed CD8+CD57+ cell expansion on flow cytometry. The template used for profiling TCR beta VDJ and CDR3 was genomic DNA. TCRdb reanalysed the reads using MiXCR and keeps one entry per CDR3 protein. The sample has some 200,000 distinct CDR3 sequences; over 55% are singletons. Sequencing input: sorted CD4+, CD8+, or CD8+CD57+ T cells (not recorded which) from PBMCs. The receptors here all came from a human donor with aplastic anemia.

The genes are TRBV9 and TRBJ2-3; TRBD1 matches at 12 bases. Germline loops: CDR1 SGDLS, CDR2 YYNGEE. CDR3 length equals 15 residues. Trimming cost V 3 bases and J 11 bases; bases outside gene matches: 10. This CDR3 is CASSEGTGGFDEQYF. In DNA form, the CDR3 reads TGTGCCAGCAGCGAGGGGACAGGGGGCTTCGATGAGCAGTATTTT.

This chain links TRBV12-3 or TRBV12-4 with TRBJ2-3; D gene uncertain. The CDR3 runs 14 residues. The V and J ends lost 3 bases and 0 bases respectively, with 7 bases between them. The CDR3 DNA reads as TGTGCCAGCAGTTTGGGGATTAGCACAGATACGCAGTATTTT. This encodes CASSLGISTDTQYF.

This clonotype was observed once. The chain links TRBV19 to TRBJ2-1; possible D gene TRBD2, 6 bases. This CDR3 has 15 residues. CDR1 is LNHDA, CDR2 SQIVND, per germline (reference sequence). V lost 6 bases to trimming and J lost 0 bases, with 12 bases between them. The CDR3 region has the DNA TGTGCCAGTAGCCCTACTAGCCCCTCCTACAATGAGCAGTTCTTC. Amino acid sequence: CASSPTSPSYNEQFF.

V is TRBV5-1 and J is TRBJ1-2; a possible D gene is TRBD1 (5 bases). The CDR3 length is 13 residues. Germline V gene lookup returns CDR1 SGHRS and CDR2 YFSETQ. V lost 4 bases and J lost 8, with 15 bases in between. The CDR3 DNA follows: TGCGCCAGCAGCCCCCGGGGGGGAGACGGCTACACCTTC. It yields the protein CASSPRGGDGYTF.

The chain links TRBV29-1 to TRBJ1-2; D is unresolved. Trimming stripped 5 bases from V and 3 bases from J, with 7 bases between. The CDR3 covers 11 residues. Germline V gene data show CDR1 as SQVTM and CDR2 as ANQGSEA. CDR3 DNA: TGCAGCGTTCGCCCAGACTATGGCTACACCTTC. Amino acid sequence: CSVRPDYGYTF.

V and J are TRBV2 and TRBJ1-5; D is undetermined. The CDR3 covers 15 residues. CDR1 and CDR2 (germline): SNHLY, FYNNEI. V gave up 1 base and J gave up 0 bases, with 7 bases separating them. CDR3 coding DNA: TGTGCCAGCAGTGAAGGAGAGTATAGCAATCAGCCCCAGCATTTT. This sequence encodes CASSEGEYSNQPQHF.

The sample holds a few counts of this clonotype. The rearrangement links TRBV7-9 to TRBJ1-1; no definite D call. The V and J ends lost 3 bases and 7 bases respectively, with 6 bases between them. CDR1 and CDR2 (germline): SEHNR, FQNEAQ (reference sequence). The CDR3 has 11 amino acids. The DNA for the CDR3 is TGTGCCAGCAGCTTTATGGGTGAAGCTTTCTTT. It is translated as CASSFMGEAFF.

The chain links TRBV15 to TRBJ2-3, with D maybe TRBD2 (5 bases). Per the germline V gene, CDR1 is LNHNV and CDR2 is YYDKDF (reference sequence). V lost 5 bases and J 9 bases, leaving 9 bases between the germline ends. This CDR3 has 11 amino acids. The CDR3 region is CATSPGGTQYF. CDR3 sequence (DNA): TGTGCCACCAGCCCAGGAGGCACGCAGTATTTT.

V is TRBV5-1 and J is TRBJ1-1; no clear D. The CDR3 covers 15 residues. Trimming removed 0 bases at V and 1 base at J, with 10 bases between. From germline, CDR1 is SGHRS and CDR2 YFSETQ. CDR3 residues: CASSLVVAGNTEAFF. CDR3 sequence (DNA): TGCGCCAGCAGCTTGGTCGTTGCAGGGAACACTGAAGCTTTCTTT.

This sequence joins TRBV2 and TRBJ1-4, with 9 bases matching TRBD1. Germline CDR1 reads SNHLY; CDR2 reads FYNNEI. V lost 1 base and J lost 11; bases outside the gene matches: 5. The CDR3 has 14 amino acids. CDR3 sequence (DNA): TGTGCCAGCAGTGAAGGGACAGGGGTGGGCAAACTGTTTTTT. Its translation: CASSEGTGVGKLFF. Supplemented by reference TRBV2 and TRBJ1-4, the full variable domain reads EPEVTQTPSHQVTQMGQEVILRCVPISNHLYFYWYRQILGQKVEFLVSFYNNEISEKSEIFDDQFSVERPDGSNFTLKIRSTKLEDSAMYFCASSEGTGVGKLFFGSGTQLSVL.

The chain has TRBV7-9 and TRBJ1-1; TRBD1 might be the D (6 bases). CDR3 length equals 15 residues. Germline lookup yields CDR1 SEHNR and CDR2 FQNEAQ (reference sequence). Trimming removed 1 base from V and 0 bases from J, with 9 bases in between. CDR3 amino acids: CASSLGQAMNTEAFF. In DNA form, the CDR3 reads TGTGCCAGCAGCTTAGGACAGGCCATGAACACTGAAGCTTTCTTT.

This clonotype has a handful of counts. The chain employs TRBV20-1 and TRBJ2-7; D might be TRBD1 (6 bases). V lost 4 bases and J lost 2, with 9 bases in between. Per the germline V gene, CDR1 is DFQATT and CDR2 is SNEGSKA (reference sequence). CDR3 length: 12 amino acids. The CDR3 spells CSAIGGPYEQYF. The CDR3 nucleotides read TGCAGTGCTATAGGGGGTCCCTACGAGCAGTACTTC.

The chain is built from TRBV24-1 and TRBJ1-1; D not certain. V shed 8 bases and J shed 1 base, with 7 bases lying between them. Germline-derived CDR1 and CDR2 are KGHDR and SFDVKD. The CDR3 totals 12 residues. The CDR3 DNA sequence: TGTGCCACCACTGGACCGAACACTGAAGCTTTCTTT. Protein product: CATTGPNTEAFF.

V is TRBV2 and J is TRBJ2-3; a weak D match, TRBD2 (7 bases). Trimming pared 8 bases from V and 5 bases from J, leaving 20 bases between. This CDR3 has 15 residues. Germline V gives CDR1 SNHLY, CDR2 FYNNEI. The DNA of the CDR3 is TGTGCCAGCGGATCGGGGGGCTCACTGGTAGATACGCAGTATTTT. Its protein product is CASGSGGSLVDTQYF. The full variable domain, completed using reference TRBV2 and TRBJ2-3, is EPEVTQTPSHQVTQMGQEVILRCVPISNHLYFYWYRQILGQKVEFLVSFYNNEISEKSEIFDDQFSVERPDGSNFTLKIRSTKLEDSAMYFCASGSGGSLVDTQYFGPGTRLTVL.

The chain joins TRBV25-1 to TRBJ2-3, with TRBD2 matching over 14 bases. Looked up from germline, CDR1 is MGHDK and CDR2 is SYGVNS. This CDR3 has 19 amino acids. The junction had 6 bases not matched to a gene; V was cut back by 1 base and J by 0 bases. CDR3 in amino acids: CASSESGTSGGPSTDTQYF. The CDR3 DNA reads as TGTGCCAGCAGTGAATCTGGGACTAGCGGGGGCCCTAGCACAGATACGCAGTATTTT.

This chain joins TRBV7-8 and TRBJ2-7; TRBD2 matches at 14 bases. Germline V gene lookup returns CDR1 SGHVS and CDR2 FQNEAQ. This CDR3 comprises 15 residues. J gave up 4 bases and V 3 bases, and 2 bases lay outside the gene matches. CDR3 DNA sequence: TGTGCCAGCAGCTTGGGGACTAGCGGGAGATACGAGCAGTACTTC. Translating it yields CASSLGTSGRYEQYF.

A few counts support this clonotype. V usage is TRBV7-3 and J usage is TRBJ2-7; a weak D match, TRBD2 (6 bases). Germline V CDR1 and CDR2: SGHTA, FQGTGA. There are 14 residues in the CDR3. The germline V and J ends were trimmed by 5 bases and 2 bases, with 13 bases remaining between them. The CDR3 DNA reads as TGTGCCAGCAGCCCCGCGGCGGGACCCTACGAGCAGTACTTC. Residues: CASSPAAGPYEQYF.

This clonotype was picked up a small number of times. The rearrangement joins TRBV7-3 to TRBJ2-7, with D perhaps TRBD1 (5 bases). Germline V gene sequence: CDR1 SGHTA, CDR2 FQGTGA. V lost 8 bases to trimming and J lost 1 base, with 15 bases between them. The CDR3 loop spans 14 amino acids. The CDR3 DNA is TGTGCCAGCCAGGGCGGCCAGGCTTCCTACGAGCAGTACTTC. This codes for CASQGGQASYEQYF.

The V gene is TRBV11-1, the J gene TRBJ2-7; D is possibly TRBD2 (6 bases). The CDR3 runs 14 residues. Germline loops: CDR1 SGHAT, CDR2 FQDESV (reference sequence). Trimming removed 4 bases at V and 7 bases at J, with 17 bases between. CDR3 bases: TGTGCCAGCAGCTCCGGACGTGAAGGGAGGGAGCAGTACTTC. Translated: CASSSGREGREQYF.

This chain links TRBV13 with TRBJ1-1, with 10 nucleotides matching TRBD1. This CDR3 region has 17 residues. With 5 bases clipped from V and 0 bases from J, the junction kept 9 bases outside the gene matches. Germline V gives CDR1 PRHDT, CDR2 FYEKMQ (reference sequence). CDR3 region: CASSTDRGRLMNTEAFF. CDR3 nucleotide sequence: TGTGCCAGCAGCACCGACAGGGGGCGCCTCATGAACACTGAAGCTTTCTTT.

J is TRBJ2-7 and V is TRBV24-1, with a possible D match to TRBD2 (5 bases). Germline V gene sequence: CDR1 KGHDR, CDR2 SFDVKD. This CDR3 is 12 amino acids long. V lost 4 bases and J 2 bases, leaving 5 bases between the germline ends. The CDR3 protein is CATSDGAYEQYF. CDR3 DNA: TGTGCCACCAGTGACGGGGCCTACGAGCAGTACTTC.

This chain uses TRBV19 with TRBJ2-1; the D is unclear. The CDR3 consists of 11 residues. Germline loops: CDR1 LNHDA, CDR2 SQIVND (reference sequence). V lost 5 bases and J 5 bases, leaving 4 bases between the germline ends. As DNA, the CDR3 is TGTGCCAGTAGTGTTAACAATGAGCAGTTCTTC. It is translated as CASSVNNEQFF.

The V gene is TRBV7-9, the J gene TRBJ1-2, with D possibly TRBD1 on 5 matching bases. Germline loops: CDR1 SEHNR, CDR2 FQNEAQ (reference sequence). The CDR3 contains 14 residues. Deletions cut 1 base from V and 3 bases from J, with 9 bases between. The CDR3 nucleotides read TGTGCCAGCAGCTTAGGACAGTCTGACTATGGCTACACCTTC. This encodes CASSLGQSDYGYTF.

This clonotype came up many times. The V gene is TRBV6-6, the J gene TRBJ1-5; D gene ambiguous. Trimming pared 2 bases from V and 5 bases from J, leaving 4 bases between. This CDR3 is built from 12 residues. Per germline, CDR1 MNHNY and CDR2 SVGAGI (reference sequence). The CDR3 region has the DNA TGTGCCAGCAGTTACCCTTATCAGCCCCAGCATTTT. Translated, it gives CASSYPYQPQHF.

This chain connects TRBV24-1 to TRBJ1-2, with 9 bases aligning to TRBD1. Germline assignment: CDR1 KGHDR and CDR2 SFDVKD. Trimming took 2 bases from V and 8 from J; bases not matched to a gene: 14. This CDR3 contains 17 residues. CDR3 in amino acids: CATSDSPGTGLSYGYTF. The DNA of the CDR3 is TGTGCCACCAGTGATTCGCCCGGGACAGGGTTATCGTACGGCTACACCTTC.

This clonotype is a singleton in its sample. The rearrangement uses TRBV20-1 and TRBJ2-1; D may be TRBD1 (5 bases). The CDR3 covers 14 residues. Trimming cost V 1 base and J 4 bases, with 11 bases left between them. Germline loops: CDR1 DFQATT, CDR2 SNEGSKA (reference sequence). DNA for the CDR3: TGCAGTGCTAGAGGATGGACACAATACAATGAGCAGTTCTTC. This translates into CSARGWTQYNEQFF.

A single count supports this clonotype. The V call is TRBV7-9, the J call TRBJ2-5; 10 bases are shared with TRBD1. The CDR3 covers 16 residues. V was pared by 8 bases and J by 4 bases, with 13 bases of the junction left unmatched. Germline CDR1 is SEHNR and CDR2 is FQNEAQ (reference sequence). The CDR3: CASEGRWDRGLETQYF. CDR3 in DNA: TGTGCCAGCGAGGGACGGTGGGACAGGGGATTAGAGACCCAGTACTTC.